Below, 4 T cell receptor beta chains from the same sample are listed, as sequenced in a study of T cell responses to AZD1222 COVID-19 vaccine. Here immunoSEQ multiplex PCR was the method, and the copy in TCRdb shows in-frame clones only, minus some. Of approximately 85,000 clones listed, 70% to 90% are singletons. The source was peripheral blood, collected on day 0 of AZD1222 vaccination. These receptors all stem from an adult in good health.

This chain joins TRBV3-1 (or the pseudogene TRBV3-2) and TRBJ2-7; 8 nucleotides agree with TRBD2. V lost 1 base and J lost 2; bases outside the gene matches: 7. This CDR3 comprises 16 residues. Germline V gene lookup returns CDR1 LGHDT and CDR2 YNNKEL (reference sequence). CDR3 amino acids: CASSQVVGLGTYEQYF. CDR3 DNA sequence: TGTGCCAGCAGCCAAGTGGTGGGACTAGGAACCTACGAGCAGTACTTC.

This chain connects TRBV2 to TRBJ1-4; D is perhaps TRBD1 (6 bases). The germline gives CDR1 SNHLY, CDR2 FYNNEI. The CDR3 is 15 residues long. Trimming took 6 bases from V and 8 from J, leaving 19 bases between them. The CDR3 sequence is CASSGGQPYGEKLFF. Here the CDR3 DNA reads TGTGCCAGCAGCGGAGGACAGCCCTACGGGGAAAAACTGTTTTTT.

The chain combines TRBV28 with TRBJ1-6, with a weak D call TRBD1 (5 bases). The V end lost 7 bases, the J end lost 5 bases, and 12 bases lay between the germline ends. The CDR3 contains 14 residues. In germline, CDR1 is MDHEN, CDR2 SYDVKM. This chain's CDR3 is CASIVSQDNSPLHF. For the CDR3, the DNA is TGTGCCAGCATTGTCTCACAGGATAATTCACCCCTCCACTTT.

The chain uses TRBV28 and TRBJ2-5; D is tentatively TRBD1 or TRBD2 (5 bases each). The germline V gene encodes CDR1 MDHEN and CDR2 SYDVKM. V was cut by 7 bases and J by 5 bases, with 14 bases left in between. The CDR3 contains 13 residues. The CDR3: CASIEGAGETQYF. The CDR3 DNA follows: TGTGCCAGCATTGAGGGAGCAGGGGAGACCCAGTACTTC.